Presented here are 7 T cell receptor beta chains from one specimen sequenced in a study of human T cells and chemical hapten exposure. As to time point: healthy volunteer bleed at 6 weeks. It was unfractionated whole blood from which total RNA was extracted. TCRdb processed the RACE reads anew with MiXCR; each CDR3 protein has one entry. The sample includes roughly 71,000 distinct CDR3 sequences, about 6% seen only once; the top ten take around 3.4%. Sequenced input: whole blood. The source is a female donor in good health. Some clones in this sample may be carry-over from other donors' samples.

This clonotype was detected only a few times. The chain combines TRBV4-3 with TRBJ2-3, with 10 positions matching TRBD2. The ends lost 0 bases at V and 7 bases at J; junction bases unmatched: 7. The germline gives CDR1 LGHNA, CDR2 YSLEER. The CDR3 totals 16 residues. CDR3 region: CASSQDPSGRGYTQYF. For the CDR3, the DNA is TGCGCCAGCAGCCAAGATCCTAGCGGGAGAGGGTATACGCAGTATTTT.

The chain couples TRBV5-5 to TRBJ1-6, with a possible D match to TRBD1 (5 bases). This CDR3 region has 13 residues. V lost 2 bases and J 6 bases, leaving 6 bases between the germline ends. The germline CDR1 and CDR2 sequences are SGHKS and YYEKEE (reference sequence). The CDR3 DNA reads TGTGCCAGCAGCTTCGACAGTAATTCACCCCTCCACTTT. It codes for CASSFDSNSPLHF.

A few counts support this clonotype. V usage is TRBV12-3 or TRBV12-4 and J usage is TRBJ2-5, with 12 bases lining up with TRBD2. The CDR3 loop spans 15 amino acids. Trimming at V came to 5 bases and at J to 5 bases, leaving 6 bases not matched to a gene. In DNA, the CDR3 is TGTGCCAGCAGTCGACTAGCGGGAGTGGATGAGACCCAGTACTTC. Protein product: CASSRLAGVDETQYF.

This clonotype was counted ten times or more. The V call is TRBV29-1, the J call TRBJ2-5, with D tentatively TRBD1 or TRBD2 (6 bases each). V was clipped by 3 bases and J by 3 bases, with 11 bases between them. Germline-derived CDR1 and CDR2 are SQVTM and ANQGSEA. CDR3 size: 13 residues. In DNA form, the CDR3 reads TGCAGCGTTGATAGGGGGGACAAAGAGACCCAGTACTTC. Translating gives CSVDRGDKETQYF. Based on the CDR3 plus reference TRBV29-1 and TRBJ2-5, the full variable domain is SAVISQKPSRDICQRGTSLTIQCQVDSQVTMMFWYRQQPGQSLTLIATANQGSEATYESGFVIDKFPISRPNLTFSTLTVSNMSPEDSSIYLCSVDRGDKETQYFGPGTRLLVL.

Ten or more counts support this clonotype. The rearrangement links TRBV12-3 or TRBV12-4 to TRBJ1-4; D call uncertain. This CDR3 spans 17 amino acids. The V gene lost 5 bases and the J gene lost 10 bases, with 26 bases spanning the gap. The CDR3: CASSVVGSDFFGGKLFF. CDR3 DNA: TGTGCCAGCAGTGTCGTTGGGTCAGATTTTTTTGGCGGAAAACTGTTTTTT.

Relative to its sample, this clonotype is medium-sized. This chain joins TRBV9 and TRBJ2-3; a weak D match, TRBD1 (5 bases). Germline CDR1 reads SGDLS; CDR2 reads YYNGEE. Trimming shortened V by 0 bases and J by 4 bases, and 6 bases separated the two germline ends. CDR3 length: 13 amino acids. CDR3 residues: CASSVEGADTQYF. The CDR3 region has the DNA TGTGCCAGCAGCGTAGAAGGGGCAGATACGCAGTATTTT. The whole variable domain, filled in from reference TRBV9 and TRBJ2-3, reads DSGVTQTPKHLITATGQRVTLRCSPRSGDLSVYWYQQSLDQGLQFLIQYYNGEERAKGNILERFSAQQFPDLHSELNLSSLELGDSALYFCASSVEGADTQYFGPGTRLTVL.

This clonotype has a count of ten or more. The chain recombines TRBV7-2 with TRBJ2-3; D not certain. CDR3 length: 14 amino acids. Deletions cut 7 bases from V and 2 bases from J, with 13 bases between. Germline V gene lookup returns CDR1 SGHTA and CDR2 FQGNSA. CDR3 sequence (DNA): TGTGCCAGCACCAAACGACCGGACACAGATACGCAGTATTTT. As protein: CASTKRPDTDTQYF.